These 23 T cell receptor beta chains were sequenced from one sample in a study of shared clonotypes between healthy human individuals (dated by TCRdb to 2020 to 2022). CD8 naive samples were CD45RO-negative cells positively selected for CCR7, giving a CD45RA+CCR7+ population that excluded TemRA cells. Preparation of the library involved the immunoSEQ multiplex PCR assay. TCRdb holds this immuneACCESS table with in-frame rearrangements only. Some clones are missing; in checked studies, unresolved V genes explain under half, and the rest has no known cause. The sample has about 750,000 clones on record, 90% to 95% of them singletons. Of the sample, around 24% falls within the top ten clones. The material sequenced was naive CD8+ T cells sorted from blood. The meaning of the sample's cell subset or site label: CD45RA+CCR7+. The receptors derive from a man aged 25-45 years in good health.

This sequence joins TRBV5-4 and TRBJ2-5; either TRBD1 or TRBD2 may fit D (5 bases each). Germline CDR1 is SGHNT and CDR2 is YYREEE (reference sequence). The CDR3 totals 12 residues. Trimming pared 4 bases from V and 9 bases from J, leaving 13 bases between. The CDR3 spells CASSGQQEAQYF. For the CDR3, the DNA is TGTGCCAGCAGCGGACAACAGGAGGCCCAGTACTTC.

The CDR3 loop is CASSSRASGGFNEQFF. For the CDR3, the DNA is TGTGCCAGCAGCTCTAGGGCTAGCGGAGGGTTCAATGAGCAGTTCTTC. The chain employs TRBV11-3 and TRBJ2-1; 7 bases align to TRBD2. Looked up from germline, CDR1 is SGHNT and CDR2 is YENEEA. The CDR3 is 16 amino acids. Germline trimming cut 4 bases from V and 6 bases from J; bases unmatched to any gene: 12.

The V gene is TRBV4-2, the J gene TRBJ2-3; 8 bases agree with TRBD1. The CDR3 totals 18 residues. Germline V gene sequence: CDR1 LGHNA, CDR2 YNFKEQ. With V trimmed by 0 bases and J by 5 bases, 13 bases remained unmatched. DNA of the CDR3: TGTGCCAGCAGCCAAGATCCGGCCCCAGGACAGGGTAGAGATACGCAGTATTTT. Its translation: CASSQDPAPGQGRDTQYF.

V gene TRBV11-2 combines with J gene TRBJ1-1; perhaps TRBD1 as D (6 bases). Germline-derived CDR1 and CDR2 are SGHAT and FQNNGV. The CDR3 sequence is 15 residues long. V dropped 5 bases and J dropped 4 bases, with 17 bases sitting between them. In DNA, the CDR3 is TGTGCCAGCAGCCTAGTGGGGGGCTGGGGCACTGAAGCTTTCTTT. Amino acid sequence: CASSLVGGWGTEAFF.

In regard to this clone: The same CDR3 also results from other DNA sequences found in this sample. The chain recombines TRBV27 with TRBJ2-3; D is unresolved. Trimming pared 6 bases from V and 0 bases from J, leaving 4 bases between. The germline gives CDR1 MNHEY, CDR2 SMNVEV (reference sequence). The CDR3 is 12 amino acids. The CDR3 DNA reads TGTGCCAGCAGCGCTAGCACAGATACGCAGTATTTT. As protein: CASSASTDTQYF.

This chain uses TRBV5-6 with TRBJ2-3, with 10 bases identical to TRBD2. CDR1 and CDR2 (germline): SGHDT, YYEEEE. V lost 1 base to trimming and J lost 3 bases; unmatched junction nucleotides: 11. CDR3 length equals 18 residues. CDR3 protein: CASSLTSSGSWVTDTQYF. DNA for the CDR3: TGTGCCAGCAGCTTGACGTCTAGCGGGAGTTGGGTGACAGATACGCAGTATTTT.

The V and J genes are TRBV30 and TRBJ2-1, with D possibly being TRBD1 or TRBD2 (5 bases each). The germline V gene has CDR1 GTSNPN and CDR2 SVGIG (reference sequence). The CDR3 consists of 15 residues. V was cut by 8 bases and J by 1 base, with 18 bases left in between. The chain's CDR3 is CALDGSGPSYNEQFF. CDR3 sequence (DNA): TGTGCCCTGGACGGGTCGGGGCCTTCCTACAATGAGCAGTTCTTC.

V usage is TRBV5-1 and J usage is TRBJ2-1; 12 nucleotides match TRBD2. This CDR3 has 16 amino acids. Unmatched junction bases numbered 7, after V lost 0 bases and J lost 9 bases. CDR1 is SGHRS, CDR2 YFSETQ, per germline. CDR3 coding DNA: TGCGCCAGCAGCTTGGGACTAGCGGGAGAGTACGGTGAGCAGTTCTTC. This encodes CASSLGLAGEYGEQFF.

The chain carries TRBV10-3 and TRBJ1-2, with D maybe TRBD1 (5 bases). Germline V gene data show CDR1 as ENHRY and CDR2 as SYGVKD. The CDR3 sequence is 12 residues long. Trimming removed 7 bases from V and 8 bases from J, with 14 bases in between. CDR3 nucleotides: TGTGCCATCATGGGGGAGGGTTTAGGCTACACCTTC. This translates into CAIMGEGLGYTF.

The chain is built from TRBV10-3 and TRBJ2-7; 13 bases agree with TRBD2. This CDR3 has 14 amino acids. Germline CDR1 is ENHRY and CDR2 is SYGVKD. Losses at the gene ends were 6 bases for V and 2 bases for J; bases not matched to a gene: 1. CDR3 residues: CAIRGLAGTYEQYF. For the CDR3, the DNA is TGTGCCATCAGGGGACTAGCGGGGACCTACGAGCAGTACTTC.

The chain is built from TRBV18 and TRBJ2-7; D gene unclear. Trimming stripped 3 bases from V and 0 bases from J, with 12 bases between. Germline CDR1 and CDR2: KGHSH and LQKENI. There are 15 residues in the CDR3. The CDR3 nucleotides read TGTGCCAGCTCACCCGCCGGACGGCCCTCCTACGAGCAGTACTTC. It is translated as CASSPAGRPSYEQYF.

This clone turned up a few times. Here the CDR3 DNA reads TGTGCCAGCAGTTTCGACAGGGGGTATAGCAATCAGCCCCAGCATTTT. As protein: CASSFDRGYSNQPQHF. The chain joins TRBV28 to TRBJ1-5; 9 bases fit TRBD1. With V trimmed by 3 bases and J by 0 bases, 3 bases remained unmatched. Germline CDR1 MDHEN, CDR2 SYDVKM. CDR3 size: 16 residues.

V usage is TRBV28 and J usage is TRBJ1-2, with unresolved D. In germline, CDR1 is MDHEN, CDR2 SYDVKM. Between the trimmed V and J ends, which lost 6 bases and 0 bases, there was a span of 20 bases. The CDR3 sequence is 17 residues long. The CDR3 sequence: CASRLLFPDGANYGYTF. The CDR3 DNA reads as TGTGCCAGCAGACTACTCTTCCCGGACGGGGCTAACTATGGCTACACCTTC.

The chain couples TRBV7-8 to TRBJ1-2; tentative D call: TRBD1 (6 bases). The V end lost 4 bases, the J end lost 7 bases, and 22 bases lay between the germline ends. The CDR3 is 16 amino acids. CDR1 SGHVS and CDR2 FQNEAQ come from the germline V gene. This chain's CDR3 is CASSYDEQGVRFGYTF. The CDR3 coding sequence is TGTGCCAGCAGCTATGACGAACAGGGCGTGCGGTTTGGCTACACCTTC.

The rearrangement uses TRBV28 and TRBJ1-5, with D possibly matching TRBD1 (5 bases). This CDR3 is built from 15 residues. CDR1 and CDR2 (germline): MDHEN, SYDVKM. V shed 1 base and J shed 5 bases, with 12 bases lying between them. In DNA, the CDR3 is TGTGCCAGCAGTTTATATGTAGGGGTGGATCAGCCCCAGCATTTT. Protein sequence: CASSLYVGVDQPQHF.

Regarding this clone: This sample includes further DNA sequences coding for the same CDR3. The chain's CDR3 is CSAGTIYNEQFF. CDR3 DNA sequence: TGCAGCGCCGGGACTATCTACAATGAGCAGTTCTTC. The rearrangement uses TRBV29-1 and TRBJ2-1, with 7 bases that match TRBD2. The CDR3 sequence is 12 residues long. Per the germline V gene, CDR1 is SQVTM and CDR2 is ANQGSEA. V shed 7 bases, J shed 3 bases, and the junction held 3 bases outside the gene matches.

The genes are TRBV28 and TRBJ2-5, with D tentatively TRBD1 (6 bases). Trimming stripped 5 bases from V and 5 bases from J, with 12 bases between. From germline, CDR1 is MDHEN and CDR2 SYDVKM. The CDR3 consists of 13 residues. CDR3: CASSPGVWETQYF. DNA of the CDR3: TGTGCCAGCAGTCCAGGGGTTTGGGAGACCCAGTACTTC.

The chain joins TRBV11-3 to TRBJ2-3; TRBD2 is a possible D gene (5 bases). In germline, CDR1 is SGHNT, CDR2 YENEEA. V gave up 4 bases and J gave up 2 bases, with 7 bases separating them. The CDR3 totals 13 residues. The chain's CDR3 is CASSSGDTDTQYF. The DNA of the CDR3 is TGTGCCAGCAGCTCCGGGGACACAGATACGCAGTATTTT.

V is TRBV7-6 and J is TRBJ1-5, with D perhaps matching TRBD1 (6 bases). This CDR3 is built from 15 residues. The germline V gene has CDR1 SGHVS and CDR2 FNYEAQ. The V end lost 4 bases, the J end lost 3 bases, and 13 bases lay between the germline ends. The CDR3 loop reads CASSSTDSLNQPQHF. The CDR3 nucleotides are TGTGCCAGCAGCTCGACGGACAGCCTCAATCAGCCCCAGCATTTT.

This sequence joins TRBV7-8 and TRBJ2-1; D is tentatively TRBD1 or TRBD2 (5 bases each). The CDR3 sequence is 16 residues long. Germline values: CDR1 SGHVS, CDR2 FQNEAQ. The V end lost 2 bases, the J end lost 8 bases, and 19 bases lay between the germline ends. CDR3 protein: CASSLRSGPPGDEQFF. Here the CDR3 DNA reads TGTGCCAGCAGCTTACGGTCGGGACCCCCCGGTGATGAGCAGTTCTTC.

This chain links TRBV7-9 with TRBJ1-5; 9 bases align to TRBD1. V lost 4 bases and J lost 6; bases outside the gene matches: 4. The CDR3 has 14 amino acids. From germline, CDR1 is SEHNR and CDR2 FQNEAQ (reference sequence). The CDR3, as DNA: TGTGCCAGCAGCTACAGGGGGCCGGGTCAGCCCCAGCATTTT. It encodes CASSYRGPGQPQHF.

The chain's CDR3 is CASSVVDVAGFDTGELFF. CDR3 bases: TGCGCCAGCAGTGTAGTAGATGTAGCAGGTTTCGACACCGGGGAGCTGTTTTTT. The chain uses TRBV10-1 and TRBJ2-2; D unresolved. The CDR3 consists of 18 residues. Germline V gene sequence: CDR1 WNHNN, CDR2 SYGVQD (reference sequence). V was pared by 4 bases and J by 3 bases, with 21 bases between.

The chain combines TRBV13 with TRBJ2-2; the match to TRBD2 covers 8 bases. With 5 bases clipped from V and 0 bases from J, the junction kept 5 bases outside the gene matches. Germline values: CDR1 PRHDT, CDR2 FYEKMQ (reference sequence). There are 16 residues in the CDR3. The CDR3 loop is CASSPLTSANTGELFF. CDR3 coding DNA: TGTGCCAGCAGCCCTTTGACTAGCGCGAACACCGGGGAGCTGTTTTTT.